This T cell receptor (beta chain) originates from a study of blood T cell repertoires in COVID-19. Study at large: The United States, Italy and Spain provided the acute and convalescent COVID-19 samples.

Sequencing used immunoSEQ multiplex PCR; TCRdb keeps in-frame clones, though not all of them. The sample consists of some 200,000 clones, over 75% of them appearing once. Germline CDR1 SGHDT, CDR2 YYEEEE. The CDR3 is made up of 15 amino acids. V lost 0 bases, J lost 8 bases, and 5 bases stayed unmatched. The TCR originated in a man aged 50-60 years with acute or convalescent COVID-19. Sequencing was done on a sample of peripheral blood. The chain recombines TRBV5-6 with TRBJ2-1, with 10 bases aligning to TRBD1. Here the CDR3 reads CASSLGTGGRDEQFF. The CDR3 DNA sequence: TGTGCCAGCAGCTTGGGGACAGGGGGTCGCGATGAGCAGTTCTTC. The variable domain in full, with the rest retrieved from reference TRBV5-6 and TRBJ2-1, is DAGVTQSPTHLIKTRGQQVTLRCSPKSGHDTVSWYQQALGQGPQFIFQYYEEEERQRGNFPDRFSGHQFPNYSSELNVNALLLGDSALYLCASSLGTGGRDEQFFGPGTRLTVL.